Sequencing of this T cell receptor beta chain was carried out in a study of shared clonotypes between healthy human individuals. Across the study: Per-donor plates numbered three CD4 naive, three CD4 memory, two CD8 naive and one CD8 memory.

Subsets obtained from CD4+ cells comprised CD45RA+ naive and CD45RA-negative memory cells. Assay: immunoSEQ multiplex PCR; the TCRdb copy retains only in-frame clones and omits some. The profile shows roughly 1,100,000 clones, approximately 68% of them singletons. The sequenced sample consisted of memory CD4+ T cells sorted from blood. Subset reported: CD45RA-negative fraction. The TCR comes from a man between 18 and 35 years old in good health.

The CDR3 nucleotides are TGTGCCAGCAGCTTGGAGCGGGGGGTGGCAGATACGCAGTATTTT. It specifies CASSLERGVADTQYF. The V call is TRBV7-3, the J call TRBJ2-3, with 9 nucleotides matching TRBD2. V lost 3 bases, J lost 4 bases, and 5 bases stayed unmatched. Germline lookup yields CDR1 SGHTA and CDR2 FQGTGA. This CDR3 comprises 15 residues.